Below are 14 T cell receptor beta chains sequenced from a single sample in a study of blood T cell repertoires in COVID-19. Sequencing was performed with immunoSEQ multiplex PCR; in TCRdb, only in-frame clones are kept and a portion is missing. The repertoire has fewer than 130,000 clones, around 89% of them found once; the top ten carry roughly 32%. Sequencing was performed on peripheral blood. The source is an elderly woman with acute or convalescent COVID-19.

The chain couples TRBV7-9 to TRBJ2-3, with D perhaps TRBD1 (6 bases). Germline V gives CDR1 SEHNR, CDR2 FQNEAQ (reference sequence). V was clipped by 1 base and J by 2 bases, with 10 bases between them. The CDR3 runs 15 residues. The CDR3 loop reads CASSLGGTLTDTQYF. CDR3 in DNA: TGTGCCAGCAGCTTAGGAGGGACACTCACAGATACGCAGTATTTT.

The chain has TRBV5-1 and TRBJ1-2; the D gene is possibly TRBD1 (5 bases). The germline V gene encodes CDR1 SGHRS and CDR2 YFSETQ. This CDR3 region has 14 residues. Trimming shortened V by 0 bases and J by 3 bases, and 9 bases separated the two germline ends. The CDR3 region has the DNA TGCGCCAGCAGCTTGGAGCAGGGATACTATGGCTACACCTTC. It yields the protein CASSLEQGYYGYTF. Filled out from reference TRBV5-1 and TRBJ1-2, the complete variable domain reads KAGVTQTPRYLIKTRGQQVTLSCSPISGHRSVSWYQQTPGQGLQFLFEYFSETQRNKGNFPGRFSGRQFSNSRSEMNVSTLELGDSALYLCASSLEQGYYGYTFGSGTRLTVV.

CDR3 nucleotides: TGTGCCAGCAGCCCCGTCCGGGACAGGCGAGACACTGAAGCTTTCTTT. Protein product: CASSPVRDRRDTEAFF. This sequence joins TRBV7-8 and TRBJ1-1; 8 nucleotides match TRBD1. In germline, CDR1 is SGHVS, CDR2 FQNEAQ. The length of the CDR3 is 16 residues. V gave up 5 bases and J gave up 3 bases; unmatched junction bases: 11.

This chain joins TRBV18 and TRBJ2-7; D is uncertain. V was trimmed by 2 bases and J by 0 bases, leaving 8 bases between them. The CDR3 covers 14 residues. Germline loops: CDR1 KGHSH, CDR2 LQKENI. DNA for the CDR3: TGTGCCAGCTCACCAATACAGACCTCCTACGAGCAGTACTTC. It codes for CASSPIQTSYEQYF. The full variable domain, with the rest looked up from reference TRBV18 and TRBJ2-7, is NAGVMQNPRHLVRRRGQEARLRCSPMKGHSHVYWYRQLPEEGLKFMVYLQKENIIDESGMPKERFSAEFPKEGPSILRIQQVVRGDSAAYFCASSPIQTSYEQYFGPGTRLTVT.

This chain uses TRBV5-6 with TRBJ2-6; D is uncertain. With 0 bases removed from V and 0 bases from J, the gap between germline ends came to 10 bases. Germline V CDR1 and CDR2: SGHDT, YYEEEE. This CDR3 spans 17 amino acids. CDR3 DNA: TGTGCCAGCAGCTTGGTTGACATTAACTCTGGGGCCAACGTCCTGACTTTC. This sequence encodes CASSLVDINSGANVLTF.

This clone appeared a single time. The chain combines TRBV7-9 with TRBJ2-1; 11 bases line up with TRBD2. The junction had 8 bases not matched to a gene; V was cut back by 6 bases and J by 7 bases. The length of the CDR3 is 15 residues. Germline assignment: CDR1 SEHNR and CDR2 FQNEAQ (reference sequence). In nucleotides, the CDR3 is TGTGCCAGCAGTTTTAGCGGGGGGGCCTTAAATGAGCAGTTCTTC. Translation: CASSFSGGALNEQFF. Looking up the rest from reference TRBV7-9 and TRBJ2-1 gives the full variable domain: DTGVSQNPRHKITKRGQNVTFRCDPISEHNRLYWYRQTLGQGPEFLTYFQNEAQLEKSRLLSDRFSAERPKGSFSTLEIQRTEQGDSAMYLCASSFSGGALNEQFFGPGTRLTVL.

V is TRBV19 and J is TRBJ1-1; 10 bases agree with TRBD1. The V segment lost 7 bases and the J segment 4 bases; nucleotides outside the gene matches: 12. CDR1 and CDR2 from the germline V gene are LNHDA and SQIVND (reference sequence). The CDR3 is 16 residues long. Written as DNA, the CDR3 is TGTGCCAGTACACCGAGACAGGGGGCAATCGGCACTGAAGCTTTCTTT. As protein: CASTPRQGAIGTEAFF.

This rearrangement joins TRBV28 to TRBJ1-2; D ambiguous. This CDR3 comprises 14 residues. V was cut by 6 bases and J by 2 bases, with 13 bases left in between. Per germline, CDR1 MDHEN and CDR2 SYDVKM. CDR3 sequence reads: CASSSLGANYGYTF. The CDR3 DNA reads TGTGCCAGCAGCTCCTTGGGCGCAAACTATGGCTACACCTTC.

The chain couples TRBV10-3 to TRBJ1-2; tentatively, D is TRBD1 (6 bases). V was cut by 6 bases and J by 6 bases, with 14 bases left in between. Germline CDR1 reads ENHRY; CDR2 reads SYGVKD. This CDR3 has 13 amino acids. The chain's CDR3 is CAISYRERDGYTF. CDR3 in DNA: TGTGCCATCAGCTACAGGGAGAGGGATGGCTACACCTTC.

The chain combines TRBV7-6 with TRBJ1-2; D remains ambiguous. This CDR3 is built from 16 residues. Looked up from germline, CDR1 is SGHVS and CDR2 is FNYEAQ. V was shortened by 1 base and J by 7 bases, with 19 bases between the two germline ends. CDR3: CASSLGVLGHSLGYTF. CDR3 bases: TGTGCCAGCAGCTTAGGAGTGTTGGGCCATAGTCTTGGCTACACCTTC.

V gene TRBV7-8 combines with J gene TRBJ1-4, with TRBD1 identical over 7 bases. This CDR3 region has 16 residues. CDR1 and CDR2 from the germline V gene are SGHVS and FQNEAQ. The junction had 6 bases not matched to a gene; V was cut back by 5 bases and J by 0 bases. CDR3 residues: CASSTGVIATNEKLFF. DNA for the CDR3: TGTGCCAGCAGCACAGGGGTTATCGCAACTAATGAAAAACTGTTTTTT.

The chain joins TRBV11-2 to TRBJ2-3; 7 nucleotides match TRBD1. The trim removed 3 bases at V and 1 base at J, leaving 1 base unmatched. This CDR3 contains 14 residues. The germline gives CDR1 SGHAT, CDR2 FQNNGV. DNA for the CDR3: TGTGCCAGCAGCTTTGACAGGGGCACAGATACGCAGTATTTT. Amino acids: CASSFDRGTDTQYF.

The chain links TRBV28 to TRBJ1-1, with D uncertain. Trimming removed 5 bases from V and 10 bases from J, with 17 bases in between. The CDR3 has 13 residues. Germline CDR1 MDHEN, CDR2 SYDVKM. CDR3 region: CASSEAKRYRAFF. The CDR3 region has the DNA TGTGCCAGCAGTGAAGCGAAGAGGTATAGAGCTTTCTTT.

This sequence joins TRBV6-5 and TRBJ2-7; 7 bases agree with TRBD1. CDR3 length: 12 amino acids. The V and J ends lost 0 bases and 10 bases, in that order; junction bases with no gene match: 3. Germline V gene lookup returns CDR1 MNHEY and CDR2 SVGAGI. The CDR3 loop reads CASSYSDRVQYF. In DNA form, the CDR3 reads TGTGCCAGCAGTTACTCAGACAGGGTTCAGTACTTC.